Below are 5 T cell receptor beta chains sequenced from a single sample in a study of blood T cell repertoires in COVID-19. Method: immunoSEQ multiplex PCR; TCRdb's copy keeps in-frame clones and lacks some. The table lists 90,000 to 150,000 clones, 85% of them singletons. Sequences were obtained from peripheral blood. The receptors here all came from a man aged 80 or over with acute or convalescent COVID-19.

The rearrangement uses TRBV6-5 and TRBJ2-7, with D tentatively TRBD1 (6 bases). V was trimmed by 7 bases and J by 2 bases, leaving 12 bases between them. Looked up from germline, CDR1 is MNHEY and CDR2 is SVGAGI. The length of the CDR3 is 13 residues. The CDR3 DNA reads TGTGCCAGCATAGCAGGGGTTACCTACGAGCAGTACTTC. It specifies CASIAGVTYEQYF.

The chain combines TRBV10-3 with TRBJ2-5; D not resolved. The V end was cut by 0 bases, the J end by 3 bases, with 5 bases between. This CDR3 is built from 13 residues. Germline CDR1 and CDR2: ENHRY and SYGVKD. The CDR3 region has the DNA TGTGCCATCAGTGAGTCCGAGGAAGAGACCCAGTACTTC. It codes for CAISESEEETQYF.

This chain links TRBV2 with TRBJ1-3, with D maybe TRBD1 (5 bases). CDR3 length equals 13 residues. V was clipped by 3 bases and J by 8 bases, with 11 bases between them. Per germline, CDR1 SNHLY and CDR2 FYNNEI. CDR3 protein: CASSDVRGDTIYF. The CDR3 nucleotides read TGTGCCAGCAGTGATGTACGGGGGGACACCATATATTTT.

The genes are TRBV28 and TRBJ1-2; no reliable D call. V lost 5 bases, J lost 4 bases, and 2 bases lay in between. The CDR3 consists of 10 residues. Germline V lookup: CDR1 MDHEN, CDR2 SYDVKM. CDR3: CASSRYGYTF. Written as DNA, the CDR3 is TGTGCCAGCAGTCGCTATGGCTACACCTTC.

The chain carries TRBV5-4 and TRBJ2-4; possible D gene TRBD1, 5 bases. The CDR3 length is 14 residues. V gave up 3 bases and J gave up 5 bases, with 12 bases separating them. The germline V gene has CDR1 SGHNT and CDR2 YYREEE (reference sequence). The chain's CDR3 is CASSSPRGENIQYF. The CDR3 nucleotides read TGTGCCAGCAGCTCCCCTAGGGGTGAAAACATTCAGTACTTC.